This T cell receptor (beta chain) was retrieved from a study of cytomegalovirus exposure and HLA in healthy donors. Study conclusions and caveats: While the bulk of TCR sequences proved rare, some public TCRs turned up in many donors.

V dropped 4 bases and J dropped 2; count of bases not matched to a gene: 2. The germline V gene has CDR1 KGHSH and CDR2 LQKENI. CDR3 size: 14 residues. PCR primers comprised 60 Vbeta and 13 Jbeta primers. TCRdb's copy holds only in-frame clones and misses some; the assay was immunoSEQ multiplex PCR. The sample lists around 150,000 clones, 70% to 90% occurring once. As to this clone: The antigen is unknown.

The clonotype comes from a man between 18 and 35 years old in good health and CMV-seropositive. The V and J genes are TRBV18 and TRBJ1-3; 7 nucleotides match TRBD1. Sequenced input: PBMCs. The CDR3 protein is CASSQDRAGNTIYF. CDR3 nucleotide sequence: TGTGCCAGCTCACAAGACAGGGCTGGAAACACCATATATTTT.